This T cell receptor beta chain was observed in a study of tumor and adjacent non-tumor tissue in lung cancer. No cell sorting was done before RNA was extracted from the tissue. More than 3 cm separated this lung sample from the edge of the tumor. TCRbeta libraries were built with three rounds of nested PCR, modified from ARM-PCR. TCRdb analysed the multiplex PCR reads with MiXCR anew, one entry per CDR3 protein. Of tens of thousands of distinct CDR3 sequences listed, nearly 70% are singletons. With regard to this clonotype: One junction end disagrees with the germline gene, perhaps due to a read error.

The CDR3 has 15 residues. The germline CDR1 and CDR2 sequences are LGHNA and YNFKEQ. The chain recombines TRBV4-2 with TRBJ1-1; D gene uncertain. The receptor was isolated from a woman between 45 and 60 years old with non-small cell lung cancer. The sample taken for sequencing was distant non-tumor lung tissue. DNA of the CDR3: TGTGCCAGCAGCCAAGAACGGCATATGAACACCGAAGCTTTCTTT. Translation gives CASSQERHMNTEAFF.